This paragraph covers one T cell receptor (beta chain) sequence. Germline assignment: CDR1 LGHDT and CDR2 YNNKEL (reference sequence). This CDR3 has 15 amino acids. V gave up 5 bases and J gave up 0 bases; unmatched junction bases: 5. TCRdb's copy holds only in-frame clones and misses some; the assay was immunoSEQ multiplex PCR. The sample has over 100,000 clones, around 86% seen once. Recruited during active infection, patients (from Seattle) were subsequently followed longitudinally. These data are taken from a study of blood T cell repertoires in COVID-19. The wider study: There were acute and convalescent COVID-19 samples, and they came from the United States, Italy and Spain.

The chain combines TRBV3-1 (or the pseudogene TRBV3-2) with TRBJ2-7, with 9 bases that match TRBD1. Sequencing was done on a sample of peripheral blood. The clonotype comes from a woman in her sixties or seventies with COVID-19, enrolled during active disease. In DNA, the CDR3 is TGTGCCAGCAGCACCGGGACAGGGTTCTCCTACGAGCAGTACTTC. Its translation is CASSTGTGFSYEQYF.